This T cell receptor beta chain was identified in a study of T cells in Graves' hyperthyroidism and ophthalmopathy. General study findings and limits: Ophthalmopathy was predicted by the model a median of roughly 6 months ahead of onset.

Germline values: CDR1 GTSNPN, CDR2 SVGIG (reference sequence). This CDR3 has 15 amino acids. Trimming shortened V by 1 base and J by 2 bases, and 12 bases separated the two germline ends. The investigators amplified TCR beta CDR3 regions from RNA transcripts. With the HTBI primer set, the TCR CDR3 went through a first round of RT-PCR. MiXCR, applied by TCRdb to the multiplex PCR reads, yields one record per CDR3 protein. The sample consists of hundreds of thousands of distinct CDR3 sequences, 13% to 15% of them appearing once. The sample holds a few counts of this clonotype. The target antigen is unknown.

V usage is TRBV30 and J usage is TRBJ1-5; D uncertain. Sequenced input: blood. The TCR originated in a woman in her forties or fifties with Graves' ophthalmopathy. The CDR3 sequence is CAWSAPSSRNQPQHF. For the CDR3, the DNA is TGTGCCTGGAGTGCCCCCAGCAGCCGCAATCAGCCCCAGCATTTT.